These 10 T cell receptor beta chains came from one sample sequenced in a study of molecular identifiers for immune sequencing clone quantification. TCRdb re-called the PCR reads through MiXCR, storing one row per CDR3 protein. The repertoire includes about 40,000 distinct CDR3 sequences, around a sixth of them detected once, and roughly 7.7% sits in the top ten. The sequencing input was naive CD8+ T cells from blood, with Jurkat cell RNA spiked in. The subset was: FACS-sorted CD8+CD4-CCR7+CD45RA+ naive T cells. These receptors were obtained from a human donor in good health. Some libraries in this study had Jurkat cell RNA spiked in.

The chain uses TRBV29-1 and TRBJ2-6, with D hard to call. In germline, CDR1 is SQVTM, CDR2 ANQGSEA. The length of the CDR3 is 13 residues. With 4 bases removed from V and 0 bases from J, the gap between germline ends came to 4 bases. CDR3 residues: CSVVASGANVLTF. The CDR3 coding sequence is TGCAGCGTTGTCGCCTCTGGGGCCAACGTCCTGACTTTC.

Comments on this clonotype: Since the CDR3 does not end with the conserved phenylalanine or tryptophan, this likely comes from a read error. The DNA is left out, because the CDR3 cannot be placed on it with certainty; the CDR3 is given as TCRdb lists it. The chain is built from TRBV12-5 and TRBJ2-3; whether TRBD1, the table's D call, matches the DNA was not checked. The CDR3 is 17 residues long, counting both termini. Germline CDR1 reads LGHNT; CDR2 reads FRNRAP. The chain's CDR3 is CASGLYPGTVITDTQYL.

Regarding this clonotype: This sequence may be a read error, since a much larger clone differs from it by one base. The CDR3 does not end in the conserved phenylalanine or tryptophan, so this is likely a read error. DNA of the CDR3: TGTGCCAGCAGCCTTCCCCAGGCGGATGAAAAACTGTTTTCT. It codes for CASSLPQADEKLFS. The gene calls are TRBV4-2 and TRBJ1-4; D call uncertain. CDR1 is LGHNA and CDR2 is YNFKEQ in the germline V gene. With 4 bases removed from V and 6 bases from J, the gap between germline ends came to 12 bases. The CDR3 is 14 residues long.

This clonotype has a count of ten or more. CDR3: CASSLEGSEAFF. The CDR3 bases are TGCGCCAGCAGCTTGGAGGGCTCTGAAGCTTTCTTT. The chain employs TRBV5-1 and TRBJ1-1; D is uncertain. The CDR3 is 12 amino acids. CDR1 and CDR2 from the germline V gene are SGHRS and YFSETQ. Deletions cut 0 bases from V and 6 bases from J, with 6 bases between.

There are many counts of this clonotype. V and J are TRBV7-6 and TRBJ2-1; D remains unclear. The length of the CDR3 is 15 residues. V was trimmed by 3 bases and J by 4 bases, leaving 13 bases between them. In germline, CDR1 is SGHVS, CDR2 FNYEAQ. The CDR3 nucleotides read TGTGCCAGCAGCTTTGGCGGAAAAATATACAATGAGCAGTTCTTC. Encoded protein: CASSFGGKIYNEQFF.

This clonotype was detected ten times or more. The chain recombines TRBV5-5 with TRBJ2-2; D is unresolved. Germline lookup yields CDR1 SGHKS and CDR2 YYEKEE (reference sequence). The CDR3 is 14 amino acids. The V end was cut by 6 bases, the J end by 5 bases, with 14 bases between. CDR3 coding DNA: TGTGCCAGCATCCCTTCGGGTTTAACCGGGGAGCTGTTTTTT. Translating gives CASIPSGLTGELFF.

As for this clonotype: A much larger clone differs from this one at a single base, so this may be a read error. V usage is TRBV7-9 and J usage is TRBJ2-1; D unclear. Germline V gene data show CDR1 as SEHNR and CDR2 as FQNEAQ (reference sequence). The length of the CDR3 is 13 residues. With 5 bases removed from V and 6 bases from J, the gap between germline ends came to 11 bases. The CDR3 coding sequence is TGTGCCAGCAGCCTTGACGGCTGCAATGAGCAGTTCTTC. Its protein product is CASSLDGCNEQFF.

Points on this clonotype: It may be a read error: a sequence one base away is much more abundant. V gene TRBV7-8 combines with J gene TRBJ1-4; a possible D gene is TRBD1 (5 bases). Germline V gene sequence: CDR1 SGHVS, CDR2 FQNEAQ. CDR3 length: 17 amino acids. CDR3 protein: CAGRALGQQSANEKLFF. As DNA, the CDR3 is TGTGCCGGCAGGGCCCTTGGGCAGCAATCGGCTAATGAAAAACTGTTTTTT.

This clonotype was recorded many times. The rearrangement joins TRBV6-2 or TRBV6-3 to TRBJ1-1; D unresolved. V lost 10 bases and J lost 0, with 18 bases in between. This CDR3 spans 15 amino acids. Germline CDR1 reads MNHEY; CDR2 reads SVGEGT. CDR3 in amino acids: CAIRAWKEVNTEAFF. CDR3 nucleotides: TGTGCCATTCGGGCCTGGAAAGAGGTGAACACTGAAGCTTTCTTT.

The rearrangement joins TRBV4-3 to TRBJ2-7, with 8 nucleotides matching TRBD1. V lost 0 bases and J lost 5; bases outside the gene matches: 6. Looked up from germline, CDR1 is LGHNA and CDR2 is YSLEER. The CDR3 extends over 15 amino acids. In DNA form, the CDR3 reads TGCGCCAGCAGCCAAGAGCTTGGGACAGGCGACGAGCAGTACTTC. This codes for CASSQELGTGDEQYF.